This T cell receptor beta chain is from a study of HIV-infected patients and healthy controls. A single record per CDR3 protein comes from TCRdb applying MiXCR to the 5' RACE reads. The sample comprises tens of thousands of distinct CDR3 sequences, roughly 21% of which are singletons, and approximately 1.5% rests with the top ten. This CDR3 has 14 residues. The germline V and J ends were trimmed by 5 bases and 8 bases, with 15 bases remaining between them. Germline values: CDR1 SGHTA, CDR2 FQGNSA. Sequencing used CD4+ T cells from blood. This TCR was sampled from a human donor in good health. The chain uses TRBV7-2 and TRBJ2-2; possible D gene TRBD1, 5 bases. In nucleotides, the CDR3 is TGTGCCAGCAGCCCCAAAACAGGCGCGGGGGAGCTGTTTTTT. This translates into CASSPKTGAGELFF.